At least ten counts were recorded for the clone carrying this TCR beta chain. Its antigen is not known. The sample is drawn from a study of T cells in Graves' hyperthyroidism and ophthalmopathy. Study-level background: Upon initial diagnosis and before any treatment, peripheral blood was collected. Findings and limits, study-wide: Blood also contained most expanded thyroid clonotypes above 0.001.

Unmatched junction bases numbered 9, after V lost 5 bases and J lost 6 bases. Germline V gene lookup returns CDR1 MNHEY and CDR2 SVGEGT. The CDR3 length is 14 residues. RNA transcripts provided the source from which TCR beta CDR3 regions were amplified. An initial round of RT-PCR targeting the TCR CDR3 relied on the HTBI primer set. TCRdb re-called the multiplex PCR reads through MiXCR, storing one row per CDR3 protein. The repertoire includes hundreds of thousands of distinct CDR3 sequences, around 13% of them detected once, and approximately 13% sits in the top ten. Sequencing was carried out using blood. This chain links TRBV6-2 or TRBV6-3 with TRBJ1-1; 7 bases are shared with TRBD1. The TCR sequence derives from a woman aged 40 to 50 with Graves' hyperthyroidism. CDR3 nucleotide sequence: TGTGCCAGCAGTAGGGCAGGGGGAAGTGCTGAAGCTTTCTTT. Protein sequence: CASSRAGGSAEAFF.